These T cell receptor beta chains were read from a single sample in a study of blood T cell repertoires in COVID-19. The repertoire was sequenced with immunoSEQ multiplex PCR; TCRdb's copy has only in-frame clones and lacks some. The sample yields about 480,000 clones, approximately 92% seen once. Sequenced input: peripheral blood. These receptor sequences come from a man aged 18 to 29 with COVID-19, enrolled during active disease. Each CDR3 is given without its conserved first and last residue. Where a row states a size, it is once, few, many or the class of an expanded clone; other rows omit it.

-	TRBV5-1	TRBJ2-5	ASSPTVQETQY
-	TRBV4-1	TRBJ2-3	ASSSEREGFTDTQY
-	TRBV7-9	TRBJ2-3	AIRRTSRYTDTQY
-	TRBV5-1	TRBJ1-4	ASSSGQSGVGEKLF
-	TRBV19	TRBJ2-1	ASSIGLAGGLDEQF
-	TRBV6-5	TRBJ2-2	ASSTSGSVPGELF
-	TRBV16	TRBJ2-5	ASSPGQGGTQY
-	TRBV12-3/TRBV12-4	TRBJ2-5	ASSSEGQETQY
-	TRBV7-6	TRBJ2-2	ASSSGGADTGELF
-	TRBV7-9	TRBJ2-7	ASSPTGSHEQY
-	TRBV29-1	TRBJ2-3	SARTSGRAASDTQY
-	TRBV3-1/TRBV3-2	TRBJ2-1	ASSQEGHRRENGNEQF
-	TRBV6-1	TRBJ1-5	ASSELEIQPQH
-	TRBV2	TRBJ1-4	ASNIQGAQEKLF
-	TRBV3-1/TRBV3-2	TRBJ1-2	ASSPRQGRGYT
-	TRBV7-2	TRBJ2-7	ASSLGLADYEQY
-	TRBV5-4	TRBJ2-7	ASSLVSSYEQY
-	TRBV6-4	TRBJ2-1	ASSDSNSNEQF
-	TRBV7-9	TRBJ1-3	ASSHRDPSGNTIY
-	TRBV12-3/TRBV12-4	TRBJ2-5	ASSQQVSETQY
-	TRBV2	TRBJ2-1	ASSERPSGVPNEQF
-	TRBV5-1	TRBJ1-6	ASSRGQGGSPLH
-	TRBV7-7	TRBJ2-2	ASSPLAGGPTGELF
-	TRBV12-5	TRBJ1-6	ASGPGRGGTSPLH
-	TRBV5-6	TRBJ2-1	ASSLVREQF
-	TRBV19	TRBJ2-7	ASSAGGGTSFYEQY
-	TRBV7-9	TRBJ1-2	ASSLGRGYGYT
-	TRBV6-1	TRBJ2-5	ASSEPLLAGGRETQY
-	TRBV11-2	TRBJ1-1	ASSSRQGRNTEAF
-	TRBV7-9	TRBJ2-5	ASSTGQGGTQY
once	TRBV30	TRBJ2-5	AWMMRGRIYGGTQY
-	TRBV7-2	TRBJ2-7	ASSLISLAGAYEQY
-	TRBV19	TRBJ2-7	ASSIEGGAYEQY
-	TRBV4-1	TRBJ2-7	ASSPLAGVGSYEQY
-	TRBV24-1	TRBJ1-2	ATSDGAANYGYT
few	TRBV7-9	TRBJ1-1	ASSSQGNTEAF
-	TRBV5-1	TRBJ2-1	ASSRNSRVSGGGDEQF
-	TRBV4-2	TRBJ2-4	ASSQVEGQGYIQY
-	TRBV27	TRBJ2-2	ASSLSEWLAGPTGELF
-	TRBV6-1	TRBJ2-1	ASSEGREVRQF
-	TRBV7-9	TRBJ2-3	ASSPPASGTFTDTQY
-	TRBV2	TRBJ1-5	ASSWDREFNQPQH
-	TRBV7-8	TRBJ2-7	ASSLGLAGSTYEQY
-	TRBV29-1	TRBJ1-1	SVVRQGGFVAF
-	TRBV7-6	TRBJ2-7	ASSLVRREGLSYEQY
-	TRBV4-2	TRBJ1-1	ASSPADRVAEAF
-	TRBV5-1	TRBJ2-1	ASSLGGRAYNEQF
few	TRBV3-1/TRBV3-2	TRBJ1-6	ASSQLADNSPLH
-	TRBV10-3	TRBJ1-5	AISEPGGQPQH
few	TRBV5-1	TRBJ2-1	ASSPGVGRGSYNEQF
-	TRBV6-4	TRBJ2-5	ASSTGTGDRETQY
-	TRBV2	TRBJ2-6	ASSYRAGANVLT
-	TRBV7-8	TRBJ1-1	ASSLSFSEAF
-	TRBV27	TRBJ1-5	ASSKAGVNQPQH
-	TRBV6-5	TRBJ2-3	ASSYGERLTDTQY
-	TRBV11-3	TRBJ2-7	ASSLGVSYEQY